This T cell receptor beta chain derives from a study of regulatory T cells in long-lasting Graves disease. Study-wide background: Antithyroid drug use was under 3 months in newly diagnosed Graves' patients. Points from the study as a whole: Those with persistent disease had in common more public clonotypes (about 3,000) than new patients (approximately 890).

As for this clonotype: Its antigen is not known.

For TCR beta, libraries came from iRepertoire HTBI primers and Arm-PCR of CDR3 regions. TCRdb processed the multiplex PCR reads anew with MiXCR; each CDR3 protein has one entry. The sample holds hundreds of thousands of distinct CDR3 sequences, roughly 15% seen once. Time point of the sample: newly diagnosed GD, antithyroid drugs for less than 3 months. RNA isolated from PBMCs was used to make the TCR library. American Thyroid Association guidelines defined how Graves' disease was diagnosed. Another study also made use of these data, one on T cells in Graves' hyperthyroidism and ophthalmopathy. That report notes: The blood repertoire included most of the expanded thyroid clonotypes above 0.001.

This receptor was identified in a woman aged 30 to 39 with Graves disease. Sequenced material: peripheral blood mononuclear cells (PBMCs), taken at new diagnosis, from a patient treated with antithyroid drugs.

Here the CDR3 DNA reads TGTGCCAGCAGCTTACGGACAGGGGAGAGCAGTCGCTATGGCTACACCTTC. This codes for CASSLRTGESSRYGYTF. V and J are TRBV7-2 and TRBJ1-2, with 9 bases aligning to TRBD1. V lost 2 bases, J lost 4 bases, and 11 bases stayed unmatched. This CDR3 has 17 residues. CDR1 and CDR2 from the germline V gene are SGHTA and FQGNSA.